This T cell receptor (beta chain) was profiled in a study of T-cell memory formation after mild COVID-19. General study results and limits: CD4+ contracting clones were found mainly in CM and EM, and CD8+ ones in EMRA.

CDR3 size: 15 residues. Trimming cost V 0 bases and J 4 bases; bases outside gene matches: 6. Germline CDR1 MGHRA, CDR2 YSYEKL. This clonotype was seen a few times. Its antigen is not identified. TCRdb independently ran MiXCR on the 5' RACE reads; one entry per CDR3 protein. The sample holds about 410,000 distinct CDR3 sequences, 20% to 30% seen once. The sequencing input was PBMCs or a T cell subset sorted from them (not recorded which). V is TRBV4-1 and J is TRBJ2-7, with 7 bases fitting TRBD1. The clonotype was recovered from an adult woman who had mild COVID-19 (a few samples of this study predate the infection). Cell type and time point are not known. The CDR3 here is CASSQDQGVLYEQYF. CDR3 nucleotides: TGCGCCAGCAGCCAAGACCAGGGGGTACTTTACGAGCAGTACTTC.